These 26 T cell receptor beta chains were sequenced from one sample in a study of blood T cells in healthy people across ages. Alongside a J-beta primer mix, a sample-barcoded 5' primer served in a second PCR lasting roughly 7 to 12 cycles. In TCRdb, the 5' RACE reads were re-called with MiXCR into one record per CDR3 protein. The table records roughly 1,800,000 distinct CDR3 sequences, less than 50% of them present only once. The sequenced sample was blood. These receptors were obtained from a woman in her forties in good health.

This clonotype has a handful of counts. This chain connects TRBV10-3 to TRBJ1-2, with D possibly being TRBD1 (6 bases). The CDR3 contains 13 residues. Germline CDR1 is ENHRY and CDR2 is SYGVKD. V lost 2 bases, J lost 3 bases, and 7 bases lay in between. CDR3 amino acids: CAISEPGDYGYTF. DNA for the CDR3: TGTGCCATCAGTGAGCCAGGGGACTATGGCTACACCTTC.

This clonotype has just a few counts. This rearrangement joins TRBV20-1 to TRBJ2-5, with D possibly TRBD2 on 5 matching bases. In germline, CDR1 is DFQATT, CDR2 SNEGSKA (reference sequence). The V and J ends lost 3 bases and 5 bases respectively, with 16 bases between them. This CDR3 has 14 amino acids. The CDR3 loop is CSASTAEEWETQYF. CDR3 DNA: TGCAGTGCTAGTACCGCGGAGGAATGGGAGACCCAGTACTTC.

The chain joins TRBV9 to TRBJ2-3; 11 bases align to TRBD2. Trimming at V came to 1 base and at J to 6 bases, leaving 10 bases not matched to a gene. CDR1 and CDR2 from the germline V gene are SGDLS and YYNGEE. This CDR3 is built from 17 residues. DNA of the CDR3: TGTGCCAGCAGCGTAACCTCTAGCGGGGGGCCCCCGGATACGCAGTATTTT. Amino acid sequence: CASSVTSSGGPPDTQYF.

This clonotype has only a few counts. The chain recombines TRBV29-1 with TRBJ2-7; D call uncertain. CDR1 and CDR2 from the germline V gene are SQVTM and ANQGSEA. CDR3 length equals 13 residues. The V end lost 4 bases, the J end lost 2 bases, and 12 bases lay between the germline ends. The CDR3 DNA reads as TGCAGCGTTGTTCTAGTAAGAACCTACGAGCAGTACTTC. Amino acids: CSVVLVRTYEQYF.

Concerning this clonotype itself: The junction and the germline gene differ at one end; a read error may be behind it. The rearrangement joins TRBV4-3 to TRBJ2-5; 7 bases are shared with TRBD1. CDR1 is LGHNA, CDR2 YSLEER, per germline. The CDR3 loop spans 14 amino acids. The CDR3 is CAGSSHRGSETQYF. In DNA, the CDR3 is TGCGCCGGCAGCTCTCACAGGGGATCAGAGACCCAGTACTTC.

This clonotype has just a few counts. The rearrangement joins TRBV4-1 to TRBJ2-5, with 7 bases that match TRBD2. J lost 1 base, V lost 2 bases, and 13 bases had no gene match. The CDR3 covers 18 residues. Germline CDR1 reads MGHRA; CDR2 reads YSYEKL. As DNA, the CDR3 is TGCGCCAGCAGCCAACACCCGATTGGGGAGGGGTCCCAAGAGACCCAGTACTTC. It translates to CASSQHPIGEGSQETQYF.

This sequence joins TRBV20-1 and TRBJ2-3, with TRBD2 identical over 7 bases. Germline-derived CDR1 and CDR2 are DFQATT and SNEGSKA (reference sequence). CDR3 length: 13 residues. After removal of 3 bases from V and 6 bases from J, the junction contained 6 bases not matched to a gene. CDR3 region: CSASPQGGDTQYF. The DNA for the CDR3 is TGCAGTGCTAGTCCCCAGGGAGGGGATACGCAGTATTTT.

This chain joins TRBV6-2 or TRBV6-3 and TRBJ1-1; D is unresolved. There are 14 residues in the CDR3. Trimming took 4 bases from V and 0 from J, leaving 9 bases between them. Germline V lookup: CDR1 MNHEY, CDR2 SVGEGT. DNA for the CDR3: TGTGCCAGCAGTTCGAACATGGTGAACACTGAAGCTTTCTTT. This encodes CASSSNMVNTEAFF.

The genes are TRBV7-3 and TRBJ1-4; D uncertain. V was trimmed by 5 bases and J by 0 bases, leaving 10 bases between them. CDR3 length equals 15 residues. In germline, CDR1 is SGHTA, CDR2 FQGTGA. The CDR3 sequence: CASSPPGSTNEKLFF. CDR3 DNA: TGTGCCAGCAGCCCCCCGGGGTCAACTAATGAAAAACTGTTTTTT.

The V and J genes are TRBV20-1 and TRBJ1-1; D gene unclear. The CDR3 is made up of 13 amino acids. Trimming took off 5 bases at V and 2 bases at J, with 12 bases between the two ends. Germline loops: CDR1 DFQATT, CDR2 SNEGSKA (reference sequence). The CDR3 DNA follows: TGCAGTGCTCGGTATAGTATAAACACTGAAGCTTTCTTT. Its translation is CSARYSINTEAFF.

The chain has TRBV18 and TRBJ1-1; D ambiguous. This CDR3 is 15 amino acids long. V was clipped by 2 bases and J by 1 base, with 11 bases between them. CDR1 is KGHSH and CDR2 is LQKENI in the germline V gene. Here the CDR3 reads CASSPGLQKNTEAFF. The DNA of the CDR3 is TGTGCCAGCTCACCAGGTCTTCAGAAGAACACTGAAGCTTTCTTT.

Concerning this clonotype: A single base separates this from a much larger clone, so it may be a read error. The chain links TRBV6-6 to TRBJ2-4, with no clear D. The J call is doubtful: the DNA matches TRBJ2-7 better. CDR3 length: 13 residues. The germline V gene encodes CDR1 MNHNY and CDR2 SVGAGI (reference sequence). CDR3 nucleotide sequence: TGTGCCAGCAGCCCCTGGGTCCCCTACGAGCAGTACTTC. Its translation: CASSPWVPYEQYF.

This clonotype was counted a few times. The J gene is TRBJ2-3, the V gene TRBV6-2 or TRBV6-3; D might be TRBD2 (6 bases). CDR1 MNHEY and CDR2 SVGEGT come from the germline V gene. The CDR3 has 17 residues. Trimming removed 2 bases at V and 4 bases at J, with 19 bases between. The CDR3 reads CASSYGGLPMGSDTQYF. CDR3 in DNA: TGTGCCAGCAGTTACGGGGGACTCCCAATGGGGTCAGATACGCAGTATTTT.

This clonotype was recorded only once. An end of the junction differs from the germline gene, which may be a read error. This chain connects TRBV24-1 to TRBJ2-3; D may correspond to TRBD1 or TRBD2 (5 bases each). The CDR3 loop spans 16 amino acids. Germline CDR1 and CDR2: KGHDR and SFDVKD. The CDR3, as DNA: TGTGCCTCCAGTGATCCCGGGGCCCCCAGGGAAGATACGCAGTATTTT. The encoded protein is CASSDPGAPREDTQYF.

The rearrangement links TRBV19 to TRBJ2-4, with no clear D. The better agreement between TRBJ2-7 and the DNA end casts doubt on the J call. The CDR3 loop spans 15 amino acids. Germline CDR1 LNHDA, CDR2 SQIVND (reference sequence). The DNA of the CDR3 is TGTGCCAGTAGTATTAAGAAGGGAAGGGAATACGAGCAGTACTTC. Amino acid sequence: CASSIKKGREYEQYF.

The chain is built from TRBV13 and TRBJ1-6, with a tentative D call TRBD1 (5 bases). V lost 4 bases and J 13 bases, leaving 14 bases between the germline ends. Germline values: CDR1 PRHDT, CDR2 FYEKMQ (reference sequence). The CDR3 sequence is 13 residues long. CDR3 coding DNA: TGTGCCAGCAGCTCCACCAGGGCAGGCCCCCTCCACTTT. It encodes CASSSTRAGPLHF.

This clonotype turned up a few times. The chain carries TRBV7-2 and TRBJ2-7; D remains ambiguous. From germline, CDR1 is SGHTA and CDR2 FQGNSA. The CDR3 has 13 amino acids. V was cut by 10 bases and J by 4 bases, with 17 bases left in between. This chain's CDR3 is CATRGYSRYEQYF. The CDR3 coding sequence is TGTGCCACCAGAGGTTATTCGAGGTACGAGCAGTACTTC.

This sequence joins TRBV20-1 and TRBJ2-1; D not certain. Germline CDR1 DFQATT, CDR2 SNEGSKA (reference sequence). The CDR3 has 11 residues. The V gene lost 5 bases and the J gene lost 5 bases, with 7 bases spanning the gap. CDR3 region: CSAWDNNEQFF. The CDR3, as DNA: TGCAGTGCTTGGGATAACAATGAGCAGTTCTTC.

This clonotype has ten or more counts. The V gene is TRBV4-1, the J gene TRBJ2-7; D is possibly TRBD1 (5 bases). Between the trimmed V and J ends, which lost 3 bases and 7 bases, there was a span of 10 bases. CDR1 and CDR2 (germline): MGHRA, YSYEKL. This CDR3 contains 12 residues. CDR3: CASSQPGREQYF. Here the CDR3 DNA reads TGCGCCAGCAGCCAGCCAGGGCGTGAGCAGTACTTC.

The chain couples TRBV28 to TRBJ2-1; D gene unclear. V was shortened by 7 bases and J by 1 base, with 5 bases between the two germline ends. The CDR3 runs 12 residues. Per germline, CDR1 MDHEN and CDR2 SYDVKM. CDR3 nucleotides: TGTGCCAGCACAGTGTCCTACAATGAGCAGTTCTTC. Its protein product is CASTVSYNEQFF.

The chain combines TRBV6-2 or TRBV6-3 with TRBJ2-1; D may be TRBD2 (6 bases). Trimming stripped 6 bases from V and 3 bases from J, with 18 bases between. CDR1 is MNHEY and CDR2 is SVGEGT in the germline V gene. This CDR3 comprises 16 residues. CDR3 nucleotide sequence: TGTGCCAGCAGACACGGGGGACCAGGAGACTACAATGAGCAGTTCTTC. This translates into CASRHGGPGDYNEQFF.

The V call is TRBV7-2, the J call TRBJ2-1, with 8 bases lining up with TRBD2. V dropped 3 bases and J dropped 8; count of bases not matched to a gene: 18. Germline-derived CDR1 and CDR2 are SGHTA and FQGNSA. The CDR3 is made up of 18 amino acids. CDR3 sequence: CASSFDLVRGGLKHEQFF. Here the CDR3 DNA reads TGTGCCAGCAGCTTTGACCTAGTCCGGGGGGGCCTTAAGCATGAGCAGTTCTTC.

This clonotype was found many times. The V and J genes are TRBV6-5 and TRBJ1-2, with D possibly matching TRBD1 (6 bases). The CDR3 sequence is 13 residues long. CDR1 is MNHEY and CDR2 is SVGAGI in the germline V gene. V lost 5 bases and J lost 2, with 9 bases in between. The CDR3 loop is CASSTQGNYGYTF. CDR3 bases: TGTGCCAGCAGTACCCAGGGGAACTATGGCTACACCTTC.

This clonotype was observed a few times. The rearrangement links TRBV4-3 to TRBJ1-2; possible D gene TRBD1, 6 bases. The germline V gene encodes CDR1 LGHNA and CDR2 YSLEER. Between the trimmed V and J ends, which lost 1 base and 0 bases, there was a span of 12 bases. This CDR3 has 16 amino acids. The CDR3 DNA is TGCGCCAGCAGCCAAGGGGCCCGGACAGCTAACTATGGCTACACCTTC. Protein: CASSQGARTANYGYTF.

The chain carries TRBV6-2 or TRBV6-3 and TRBJ2-7, with D possibly being TRBD2 (6 bases). With 7 bases removed from V and 2 bases from J, the gap between germline ends came to 18 bases. This CDR3 spans 15 amino acids. The germline V gene encodes CDR1 MNHEY and CDR2 SVGEGT. CDR3 bases: TGTGCCAGCACTCCGGGGGACCCGGGGGCCTACGAGCAGTACTTC. This gives the protein CASTPGDPGAYEQYF.

This chain links TRBV7-2 with TRBJ2-7, with 14 nucleotides matching TRBD2. This CDR3 spans 16 amino acids. CDR1 and CDR2 (germline): SGHTA, FQGNSA. V was clipped by 2 bases and J by 12 bases; unmatched bases: 12. The CDR3 coding sequence is TGTGCCAGCAGCTTAAGACTAGCGGGGGGGCGAGAGACCCGGTACTTC. It translates to CASSLRLAGGRETRYF.